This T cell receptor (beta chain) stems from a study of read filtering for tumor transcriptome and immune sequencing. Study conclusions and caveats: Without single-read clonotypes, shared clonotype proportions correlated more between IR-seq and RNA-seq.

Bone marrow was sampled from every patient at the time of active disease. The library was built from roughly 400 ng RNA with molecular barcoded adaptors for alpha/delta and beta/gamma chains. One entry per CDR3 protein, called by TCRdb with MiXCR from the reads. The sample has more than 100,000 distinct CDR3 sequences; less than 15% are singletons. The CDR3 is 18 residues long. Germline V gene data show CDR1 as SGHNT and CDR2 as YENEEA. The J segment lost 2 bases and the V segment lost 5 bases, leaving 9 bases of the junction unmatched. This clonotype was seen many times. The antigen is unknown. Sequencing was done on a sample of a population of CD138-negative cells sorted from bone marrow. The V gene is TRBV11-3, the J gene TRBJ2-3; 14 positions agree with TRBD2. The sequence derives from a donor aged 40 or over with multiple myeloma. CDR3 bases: TGTGCCAGCAGCCGATCAGGGACTAGCGGGAGATACACAGATACGCAGTATTTT. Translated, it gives CASSRSGTSGRYTDTQYF.